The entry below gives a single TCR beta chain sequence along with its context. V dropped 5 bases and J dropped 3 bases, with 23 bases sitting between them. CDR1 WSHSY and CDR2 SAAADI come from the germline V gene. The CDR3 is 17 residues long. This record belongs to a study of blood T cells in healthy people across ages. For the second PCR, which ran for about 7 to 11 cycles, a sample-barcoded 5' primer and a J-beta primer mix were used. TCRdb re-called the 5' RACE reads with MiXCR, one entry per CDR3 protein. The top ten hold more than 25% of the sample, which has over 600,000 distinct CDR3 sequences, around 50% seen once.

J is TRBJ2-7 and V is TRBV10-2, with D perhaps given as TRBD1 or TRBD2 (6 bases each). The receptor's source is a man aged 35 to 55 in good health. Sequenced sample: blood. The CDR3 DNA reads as TGCGCCAGCAGTTCAAGGGGGGATCCGCTATGGAGCTACGAGCAGTACTTC. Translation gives CASSSRGDPLWSYEQYF.